The 18 T cell receptor beta chains below were found in one sample sequenced in a study of blood T cell repertoires in COVID-19. Generated by immunoSEQ multiplex PCR, the TCRdb table keeps only in-frame clones and is missing some. The sample lists over 150,000 clones, around 85% seen once, with 6.9% in the top ten. The sequenced sample was peripheral blood. The source of these receptors is a man of 80 years or more with COVID-19, enrolled during active disease.

The rearrangement uses TRBV9 and TRBJ1-4, with TRBD1 as a possible D gene (5 bases). This CDR3 has 16 residues. Germline CDR1 SGDLS, CDR2 YYNGEE. Trimming removed 2 bases at V and 7 bases at J, with 18 bases between. CDR3 sequence: CASSVEGGAGSEKLFF. The CDR3 DNA reads TGTGCCAGCAGCGTGGAGGGAGGGGCGGGATCTGAAAAACTGTTTTTT. The variable domain in full, with the rest retrieved from reference TRBV9 and TRBJ1-4, is DSGVTQTPKHLITATGQRVTLRCSPRSGDLSVYWYQQSLDQGLQFLIQYYNGEERAKGNILERFSAQQFPDLHSELNLSSLELGDSALYFCASSVEGGAGSEKLFFGSGTQLSVL.

This sequence joins TRBV6-5 and TRBJ1-2, with 9 bases aligning to TRBD1. The CDR3 spans 14 residues. J lost 2 bases, V lost 10 bases, and 8 bases had no gene match. Germline CDR1 reads MNHEY; CDR2 reads SVGAGI. In nucleotides, the CDR3 is TGTGCCACCACTTTAGGACAGGGGAACTATGGCTACACCTTC. Translating it yields CATTLGQGNYGYTF.

This sequence joins TRBV5-4 and TRBJ1-1; no clear D gene. The germline V gene encodes CDR1 SGHNT and CDR2 YYREEE (reference sequence). The CDR3 length is 12 residues. The ends were cut back, 10 bases at V and 0 bases at J, with 10 bases in the middle. CDR3 in DNA: TGTGCCGCGGCGGGGATGAACACTGAAGCTTTCTTT. Translating it yields CAAAGMNTEAFF. The full variable domain, rest sourced from reference TRBV5-4 and TRBJ1-1, is ETGVTQSPTHLIKTRGQQVTLRCSSQSGHNTVSWYQQALGQGPQFIFQYYREEENGRGNFPPRFSGLQFPNYSSELNVNALELDDSALYLCAAAGMNTEAFFGQGTRLTVV.

This chain uses TRBV11-3 with TRBJ2-7; a weak D match, TRBD2 (5 bases). V was clipped by 6 bases and J by 6 bases, with 12 bases between them. This CDR3 has 12 amino acids. Germline-derived CDR1 and CDR2 are SGHNT and YENEEA. The CDR3 region has the DNA TGTGCCAGCAGTTCTATCGAGGGCGAGCAGTACTTC. This codes for CASSSIEGEQYF.

The rearrangement joins TRBV3-1 (or the pseudogene TRBV3-2) to TRBJ1-6; tentative D call: TRBD1 (5 bases). Trimming took 1 base from V and 10 from J, leaving 11 bases between them. This CDR3 region has 14 residues. The V gene's germline CDR1 is LGHDT and CDR2 YNNKEL (reference sequence). The CDR3 nucleotides are TGTGCCAGCAGCCAAGGAGCAGGGAGGTCACCCCTCCACTTT. This gives the protein CASSQGAGRSPLHF.

V gene TRBV20-1 combines with J gene TRBJ1-2; 9 nucleotides match TRBD1. Looked up from germline, CDR1 is DFQATT and CDR2 is SNEGSKA (reference sequence). V was clipped by 3 bases and J by 3 bases; unmatched bases: 2. CDR3 length: 13 amino acids. CDR3 sequence: CSASTGGDYGYTF. CDR3 sequence (DNA): TGCAGTGCTAGTACAGGGGGCGACTATGGCTACACCTTC.

The V call is TRBV4-2, the J call TRBJ1-4, with TRBD1 matching over 7 bases. Trimming at V came to 3 bases and at J to 0 bases, leaving 4 bases not matched to a gene. This CDR3 has 16 amino acids. In germline, CDR1 is LGHNA, CDR2 YNFKEQ. The CDR3 bases are TGTGCCAGCAGCCATCGTACAGGGGCAACTAATGAAAAACTGTTTTTT. Translation gives CASSHRTGATNEKLFF.

V gene TRBV6-5 combines with J gene TRBJ1-6; no definite D call. Between the trimmed V and J ends, which lost 2 bases and 0 bases, there was a span of 5 bases. Germline values: CDR1 MNHEY, CDR2 SVGAGI. The CDR3 consists of 15 residues. The CDR3 region is CASSYRFSYNSPLHF. The CDR3 bases are TGTGCCAGCAGTTACCGGTTCTCCTATAATTCACCCCTCCACTTT.

This chain links TRBV24-1 with TRBJ2-1; D gene unclear. Germline V gene data show CDR1 as KGHDR and CDR2 as SFDVKD. The CDR3 runs 14 residues. V lost 3 bases and J 4 bases, leaving 9 bases between the germline ends. The CDR3 spells CATSDPRYYNEQFF. The CDR3 nucleotides are TGTGCCACCAGTGATCCGAGATATTACAATGAGCAGTTCTTC.

The J gene is TRBJ2-3, the V gene TRBV5-8; a weak D match, TRBD1 (5 bases). Germline values: CDR1 SGHTS, CDR2 YDEGEE. V was clipped by 5 bases and J by 4 bases, with 20 bases between them. The CDR3 covers 16 residues. Written as DNA, the CDR3 is TGTGCCAGCAGTCCCTCTGTCAGGGTAGGTGCAGATACGCAGTATTTT. Its translation is CASSPSVRVGADTQYF. Filled out from reference TRBV5-8 and TRBJ2-3, the complete variable domain reads EAGVTQSPTHLIKTRGQQATLRCSPISGHTSVYWYQQALGLGLQFLLWYDEGEERNRGNFPPRFSGRQFPNYSSELNVNALELEDSALYLCASSPSVRVGADTQYFGPGTRLTVL.

V usage is TRBV5-1 and J usage is TRBJ1-6; TRBD1 might be the D (6 bases). This CDR3 comprises 13 residues. V lost 2 bases, J lost 7 bases, and 7 bases lay in between. CDR1 SGHRS and CDR2 YFSETQ come from the germline V gene. The CDR3 spells CASSFQGNSPLHF. The CDR3 coding sequence is TGCGCCAGCAGCTTCCAGGGGAATTCACCCCTCCACTTT.

This rearrangement joins TRBV9 to TRBJ1-4; TRBD1 is a possible D gene (5 bases). The CDR3 sequence is 14 residues long. Per the germline V gene, CDR1 is SGDLS and CDR2 is YYNGEE. Trimming left V 4 bases short and J 4 bases short, with 11 bases between. DNA for the CDR3: TGTGCCAGCAGCCCTGACAGCTTTAATGAAAAACTGTTTTTT. Residues: CASSPDSFNEKLFF.

The V gene is TRBV2, the J gene TRBJ1-6; 7 bases fit TRBD1. This CDR3 is built from 16 residues. CDR1 and CDR2 (germline): SNHLY, FYNNEI. V lost 3 bases to trimming and J lost 7 bases; unmatched junction nucleotides: 9. The CDR3 protein is CASSDPLDRENSPLHF. The CDR3 nucleotides read TGTGCCAGCAGTGACCCCCTCGACAGGGAAAATTCACCCCTCCACTTT.

V gene TRBV2 combines with J gene TRBJ1-1, with 9 bases matching TRBD1. CDR1 and CDR2 (germline): SNHLY, FYNNEI. Losses at the gene ends were 6 bases for V and 6 bases for J; bases not matched to a gene: 20. The CDR3 contains 18 residues. CDR3 region: CASRSVQGAGLAVAEAFF. In DNA, the CDR3 is TGTGCCAGCAGAAGCGTACAGGGGGCGGGACTAGCGGTGGCTGAAGCTTTCTTT.

The chain employs TRBV6-2 or TRBV6-3 and TRBJ1-2; D ambiguous. CDR3 size: 12 residues. Trimming removed 6 bases from V and 6 bases from J, with 11 bases in between. Germline CDR1 reads MNHEY; CDR2 reads SVGEGT. This chain's CDR3 is CASSQKRDGYTF. CDR3 DNA sequence: TGTGCCAGCAGCCAGAAACGGGATGGCTACACCTTC.

The V gene is TRBV6-5, the J gene TRBJ1-1; 8 bases align to TRBD1. After removal of 0 bases from V and 1 base from J, the junction contained 4 bases not matched to a gene. This CDR3 has 16 amino acids. Germline CDR1 and CDR2: MNHEY and SVGAGI. Here the CDR3 reads CASSYSSQGANTEAFF. The DNA for the CDR3 is TGTGCCAGCAGTTACTCGAGTCAGGGGGCGAACACTGAAGCTTTCTTT.

This clone was found a few times. This chain uses TRBV4-1 with TRBJ2-1, with 7 bases aligning to TRBD2. The CDR3 spans 14 residues. The germline gives CDR1 MGHRA, CDR2 YSYEKL. J was trimmed by 7 bases and V by 1 base; bases with no gene match: 4. CDR3 protein: CASSQGLAVNEQFF. CDR3 DNA: TGCGCCAGCAGCCAAGGGCTAGCGGTGAATGAGCAGTTCTTC.

This chain links TRBV10-3 with TRBJ2-7, with D possibly being TRBD1 (5 bases). Germline CDR1 ENHRY, CDR2 SYGVKD. The CDR3 loop spans 14 amino acids. V lost 3 bases to trimming and J lost 3 bases, with 12 bases between them. The CDR3 coding sequence is TGTGCCATCAGTGATCCGACAGCAAGCTACGAGCAGTACTTC. Translation gives CAISDPTASYEQYF.